This is a list of T cell receptor beta chains from one sample in a study of T cell repertoires in cytomegalovirus infection. TCRdb reprocessed the reads via MiXCR and lists one record per CDR3 protein. The sample includes hundreds of thousands of distinct CDR3 sequences, 31% of them seen just once. Sequencing was performed on PBMCs. These receptors were collected from a human donor in good health (CMV status not recorded). Some clones in this sample may be carry-over from other donors' samples. Each CDR3 is given with its conserved first and last residue. A D gene is named only where the DNA matches it firmly. Where a row states a size, it is once, few, many or the class of an expanded clone; other rows omit it.

. 14 many TRBJ2-2 TRBV7-2 CASSLGRGRGELFF TGTGCCAGCAGCTTAGGCCGGGGGCGCGGGGAGCTGTTTTTT
TRBD2 14 many TRBJ2-3 TRBV7-3 CASSQGLAADTQYF TGTGCCAGCAGCCAGGGACTAGCTGCAGATACGCAGTATTTT
. 15 many TRBJ2-6 TRBV12-3/TRBV12-4 CASRDNPSGANVLTF TGTGCCAGCAGAGACAACCCCTCTGGGGCCAACGTCCTGACTTTC
TRBD1 15 few TRBJ1-2 TRBV5-6 CASSYPTGANYGYTF TGTGCCAGCAGTTACCCGACAGGGGCTAACTATGGCTACACCTTC
. 15 few TRBJ2-2 TRBV19 CASSRDRPNTGELFF TGTGCCAGTAGTAGGGACCGCCCGAACACCGGGGAGCTGTTTTTT
TRBD1 15 few TRBJ1-6 TRBV19 CASSLKTGRYSPLHF TGTGCCAGTAGTCTAAAGACAGGGCGGTATTCACCCCTCCACTTT
. 13 few TRBJ1-5 TRBV7-8 CASSLGPSRPQHF TGTGCCAGCAGCTTAGGCCCGTCTAGGCCCCAGCATTTT
. 14 . TRBJ1-2 TRBV7-2 CASSPEIGGYCYTF TGTGCCAGCAGCCCCGAGATCGGGGGTTATTGCTACACCTTC
. 16 . TRBJ2-1 TRBV7-9 CASSNRPPDSYNEQFF TGTGCCAGCAGCAATCGACCCCCTGACTCCTACAATGAGCAGTTCTTC
. 15 . TRBJ1-4 TRBV6-1 CANRRDGSTNEKLFF TGTGCCAACAGGCGAGACGGATCAACTAATGAAAAACTGTTTTTT
. 13 . TRBJ2-1 TRBV6-1 CASSYHLYNEQFF TGTGCCAGCAGTTACCACCTATACAATGAGCAGTTCTTC
. 19 . TRBJ1-6 TRBV7-6 CASSLMGFPRAFGDSPLQF TGTGCCAGCAGCTTGATGGGATTCCCCAGGGCGTTTGGCGATTCACCCCTCCAATTT
. 16 . TRBJ2-7 TRBV12-3/TRBV12-4 CASSRGRDMGSYEQYF TGTGCCAGCAGCCGAGGGCGGGACATGGGTTCCTACGAGCAGTACTTC
. 14 . TRBJ1-2 TRBV6-2/TRBV6-3 CASSSPDTNYGYTF TGTGCCAGCAGTTCCCCGGACACGAACTATGGCTACACCTTC
TRBD1 18 . TRBJ1-4 TRBV7-8 CASSSGTAPVATNEKLFF TGTGCCAGCAGCTCCGGGACAGCTCCCGTTGCAACTAATGAAAAACTGTTTTTT
. 17 . TRBJ2-1 TRBV20-1 CSARDVNRATSTNEQFF TGCAGTGCTAGAGATGTTAACAGGGCAACAAGTACAAATGAGCAGTTCTTC
. 14 few TRBJ1-2 TRBV28 CAISSRGVRDGYTF TGTGCCATCTCCTCGAGAGGGGTGCGGGATGGCTACACCTTC
. 17 few TRBJ2-7 TRBV14 CASSRDTPGKRSYEQYF TGTGCCAGCAGCCGGGATACTCCCGGGAAAAGGTCCTACGAGCAGTACTTC
. 18 few TRBJ2-2 TRBV7-8 CASSLARNGGGNTGELFF TGTGCCAGCAGCTTAGCTCGGAATGGGGGCGGAAACACCGGGGAGCTGTTTTTT
TRBD2 18 . TRBJ2-3 TRBV7-2 CASSLSGLAGGEPETQYF TGTGCCAGCAGCTTATCCGGACTAGCGGGGGGCGAGCCAGAGACGCAGTATTTT
. 15 . TRBJ1-6 TRBV6-5 CASTKSAVADSPLHF TGTGCCAGCACCAAATCGGCAGTGGCGGATTCACCCCTCCACTTT
. 15 . TRBJ2-5 TRBV29-1 CSVEVIPQGQETQYF TGCAGCGTTGAAGTCATTCCGCAGGGCCAAGAGACCCAGTACTTC
TRBD2 16 few TRBJ2-1 TRBV7-2 CASSLMIGGAYNEQFF TGTGCCAGCAGCTTAATGATCGGGGGGGCCTACAATGAGCAGTTCTTC
. 15 many TRBJ1-1 TRBV7-9 CASIQVVGSWPEAFF TGTGCCAGCATCCAAGTAGTAGGGTCCTGGCCTGAAGCTTTCTTT
TRBD1 15 many TRBJ2-7 TRBV2 CASSATGTGAYEQYF TGTGCCAGCAGCGCTACCGGGACAGGCGCCTACGAGCAGTACTTC
. 14 few TRBJ2-7 TRBV28 CASSPDPIAHEQYF TGTGCCAGCAGTCCCGACCCCATAGCCCACGAGCAGTACTTC
. 14 . TRBJ2-7 TRBV5-1 CASRNSVDSYEQYF TGCGCCAGCAGAAACTCCGTGGACTCCTACGAGCAGTACTTC
. 15 many TRBJ2-2 TRBV19 CASSPRAENTGELFF TGTGCCAGTAGCCCACGTGCGGAGAACACCGGGGAGCTGTTTTTT
. 16 . TRBJ1-5 TRBV7-9 CASSLSGEMVNQPQHF TGTGCCAGCAGCCTATCCGGGGAGATGGTGAATCAGCCCCAGCATTTT
TRBD2 14 many TRBJ2-3 TRBV7-9 CASSSGGGTDTQYF TGTGCCAGCAGCTCGGGGGGAGGCACAGATACGCAGTATTTT
. 15 few TRBJ2-7 TRBV7-8 CASSSGAGGFYEQYF TGTGCCAGCAGCTCGGGGGCAGGGGGATTCTACGAGCAGTACTTC
. 13 few TRBJ2-1 TRBV5-5 CASSLGPANEQFF TGTGCCAGCAGCTTGGGCCCGGCCAATGAGCAGTTCTTC
. 14 few TRBJ2-7 TRBV10-3 CAISESKRSYEQYF TGTGCCATCAGTGAGTCGAAGCGTTCCTACGAGCAGTACTTC
. 15 many TRBJ1-2 TRBV6-1 CASSQAGRPRYGYTF TGTGCCAGCAGCCAAGCGGGACGCCCCCGTTATGGCTACACCTTC
. 16 . TRBJ2-2 TRBV3-1 CASSQERAAFTGELFF TGTGCCAGCAGCCAAGAGAGGGCAGCTTTCACCGGGGAGCTGTTTTTT
. 14 . TRBJ1-1 TRBV29-1 CSVESPGMNTEAFF TGCAGCGTTGAATCCCCCGGGATGAACACTGAAGCTTTCTTT
. 17 . TRBJ2-2 TRBV4-2 CASSQDLRDLNTGELFF TGTGCCAGCAGCCAAGATCTGAGGGACCTAAACACCGGGGAGCTGTTTTTT
. 13 . TRBJ1-1 TRBV5-1 CASRHRGDTEAFF TGCGCCAGCAGGCACCGTGGGGACACTGAAGCTTTCTTT
. 18 . TRBJ2-5 TRBV7-8 CASSSTLPGQILKETQYF TGTGCCAGCAGCTCCACCCTACCCGGACAGATATTGAAAGAGACCCAGTACTTC
. 13 many TRBJ1-2 TRBV7-2 CASSFARRYGYTF TGTGCCAGCAGCTTTGCCAGACGCTATGGCTACACCTTC
TRBD1 14 . TRBJ1-2 TRBV29-1 CSAYRGQGADGYTF TGCAGCGCCTACCGGGGACAGGGGGCAGATGGCTACACCTTC
. 16 few TRBJ2-5 TRBV4-3 CASSQDGTGTQETQYF TGCGCCAGCAGCCAAGATGGGACCGGTACTCAAGAGACCCAGTACTTC
. 15 . TRBJ2-3 TRBV7-3 CASSHIGGGGDTQYF TGTGCCAGCAGCCACATAGGGGGGGGGGGAGATACGCAGTATTTT
TRBD1 15 . TRBJ2-1 TRBV27 CASSLYGTDYNEQFF TGTGCCAGCAGTTTATACGGGACAGATTACAATGAGCAGTTCTTC
TRBD1 15 few TRBJ2-7 TRBV7-3 CASSLTHGQAYEQYF TGTGCCAGCAGCTTAACCCACGGACAGGCTTACGAGCAGTACTTC
. 16 few TRBJ1-3 TRBV19 CASSTTSGSSGNTIYF TGTGCCAGTAGTACCACCTCAGGGAGCTCTGGAAACACCATATATTTT
. 15 . TRBJ2-5 TRBV20-1 CSARDMKEGFKTQYF TGCAGTGCTAGAGATATGAAGGAGGGGTTTAAGACCCAGTACTTC
. 12 many TRBJ2-7 TRBV7-9 CASSTALEGQYF TGTGCCAGCAGCACGGCCCTGGAAGGGCAGTACTTC
. 14 . TRBJ2-1 TRBV4-1 CASSQGQNSNEQFF TGCGCCAGCAGCCAAGGACAGAATTCCAATGAGCAGTTCTTC
. 17 many TRBJ2-1 TRBV7-8 CASSPQAIRGFWNEQFF TGTGCCAGCAGCCCCCAGGCTATCCGGGGCTTCTGGAATGAGCAGTTCTTC
TRBD1 15 . TRBJ2-2 TRBV15 CATRGTGEYNGELFF TGTGCCACCAGGGGGACAGGGGAATATAACGGGGAGCTGTTTTTT
TRBD1 14 few TRBJ1-1 TRBV7-3 CASSLVPGGTEAFF TGTGCCAGCAGCTTAGTGCCAGGGGGCACTGAAGCTTTCTTT
. 13 many TRBJ2-5 TRBV12-3/TRBV12-4 CASSFHPRTTEYF TGTGCCAGCAGTTTCCATCCCCGGACCACCGAGTACTTC
. 16 many TRBJ2-2 TRBV12-3/TRBV12-4 CASSPRQLTNTGELFF TGTGCCAGCAGCCCACGACAGTTAACGAACACCGGGGAGCTGTTTTTT